The source of this T cell receptor (beta chain) is a study of CD8 T cells in Susac syndrome. CD8+ and CD4+ T cells circulating in blood were sequenced for TCR beta. RNA totalling about 0.45 to 1 ug underwent reverse transcription with random hexamers. The CDR3 of TCR beta was amplified by immunoSEQ multiplex PCR across 54 Vbeta and 13 Jbeta. One entry per CDR3 protein, called by TCRdb with MiXCR from the immunoSEQ multiplex PCR reads. In the table there are around 230,000 distinct CDR3 sequences, 95% of which are singletons. V lost 3 bases and J 4 bases, leaving 13 bases between the germline ends. CDR1 is MGHRA, CDR2 YSYEKL, per germline. The CDR3 totals 14 residues.

The sample comprised CD4+ T cells from PBMCs. This chain uses TRBV4-1 with TRBJ2-7, with D possibly TRBD1 on 5 matching bases. The sequence derives from a human donor with multiple sclerosis. In DNA, the CDR3 is TGCGCCAGCAGCCATTTACCACAGGTGTACGAGCAGTACTTC. This encodes CASSHLPQVYEQYF.